The 23 T cell receptor beta chains presented below share a single source sample, sequenced in a study of regulatory T cells in long-lasting Graves disease. CDR3 regions were amplified by Arm-PCR using iRepertoire HTBI primers to build TCR beta libraries. MiXCR was run by TCRdb on the multiplex PCR reads, yielding one entry per CDR3 protein. This table holds roughly 560,000 distinct CDR3 sequences, about 16% found once. Time point defined: newly diagnosed GD, antithyroid drugs for less than 3 months. Construction of the TCR library relied on RNA isolated from PBMCs. These data also featured in a second study, about T cells in Graves' hyperthyroidism and ophthalmopathy.

Sequenced here: peripheral blood mononuclear cells (PBMCs), sampled at new diagnosis, from a patient treated with antithyroid drugs. The receptors were sampled from a woman aged 35 to 59 with Graves disease.

This clonotype was seen many times. This chain uses TRBV12-3 or TRBV12-4 with TRBJ2-2; 7 bases fit TRBD2. V trimming: 3 bases; J trimming: 0 bases; junction bases outside the gene matches: 1. The CDR3 contains 15 residues. The CDR3 DNA sequence: TGTGCCAGCAGTTTGCGGGGGACGAACACCGGGGAGCTGTTTTTT. Translation gives CASSLRGTNTGELFF.

J is TRBJ2-7 and V is TRBV5-6; possibly TRBD1 for D (5 bases). CDR1 SGHDT and CDR2 YYEEEE come from the germline V gene. The ends were cut back, 3 bases at V and 5 bases at J, with 21 bases in the middle. This CDR3 has 16 residues. CDR3 sequence: CASSYPQETRFDEQYF. The DNA for the CDR3 is TGTGCCAGCAGCTACCCACAGGAAACCCGTTTCGACGAGCAGTACTTC.

The rearrangement joins TRBV7-3 to TRBJ2-1; TRBD2 aligns across 11 bases. With V trimmed by 5 bases and J by 6 bases, 6 bases remained unmatched. The germline V gene encodes CDR1 SGHTA and CDR2 FQGTGA. The CDR3 extends over 15 amino acids. Here the CDR3 reads CASSRSGGASNEQFF. The CDR3 DNA reads TGTGCCAGCAGCCGTAGCGGGGGGGCGAGCAATGAGCAGTTCTTC.

The sample holds many counts of this clonotype. This chain uses TRBV20-1 with TRBJ2-1, with TRBD2 matching over 11 bases. CDR1 and CDR2 (germline): DFQATT, SNEGSKA (reference sequence). The V and J ends lost 6 bases and 0 bases, in that order; junction bases with no gene match: 13. This CDR3 region has 18 residues. CDR3 sequence: CSAPVSGGAESSYNEQFF. For the CDR3, the DNA is TGCAGTGCCCCCGTTAGCGGGGGGGCTGAGAGCTCCTACAATGAGCAGTTCTTC.

This clonotype occurred a few times. The gene calls are TRBV5-1 and TRBJ1-1; TRBD1 matches 9 bases. The CDR3 extends over 14 amino acids. The V and J ends lost 4 bases and 3 bases, in that order; junction bases with no gene match: 4. CDR1 and CDR2 from the germline V gene are SGHRS and YFSETQ. The CDR3 DNA reads TGCGCCAGCAGCAACGACAGGGGGGACACTGAAGCTTTCTTT. This translates into CASSNDRGDTEAFF.

This clonotype was seen a handful of times. The chain links TRBV30 to TRBJ2-7; D is ambiguous. The CDR3 has 12 amino acids. Per the germline V gene, CDR1 is GTSNPN and CDR2 is SVGIG (reference sequence). The germline V and J ends were trimmed by 0 bases and 2 bases, with 5 bases remaining between them. CDR3 sequence reads: CAWSVGTYEQYF. For the CDR3, the DNA is TGTGCCTGGAGTGTGGGGACCTACGAGCAGTACTTC.

The chain recombines TRBV29-1 with TRBJ1-1, with 8 bases fitting TRBD1. This CDR3 region has 13 residues. Germline V lookup: CDR1 SQVTM, CDR2 ANQGSEA. V trimming: 6 bases; J trimming: 0 bases; junction bases outside the gene matches: 3. CDR3 protein: CSVLTGVNTEAFF. The CDR3, as DNA: TGCAGCGTCTTGACAGGGGTGAACACTGAAGCTTTCTTT.

This clonotype was found many times. This chain links TRBV3-1 with TRBJ1-3, with TRBD1 matching over 8 bases. V was pared by 3 bases and J by 1 base, with 5 bases of the junction left unmatched. There are 16 residues in the CDR3. Per the germline V gene, CDR1 is LGHDT and CDR2 is YNNKEL (reference sequence). CDR3 sequence: CASSQSGGLSGNTIYF. DNA of the CDR3: TGTGCCAGCAGCCAGTCAGGGGGCCTATCTGGAAACACCATATATTTT.

The chain employs TRBV7-2 and TRBJ1-6; D is perhaps TRBD1 (5 bases). The CDR3 loop spans 14 amino acids. CDR1 is SGHTA and CDR2 is FQGNSA in the germline V gene. Trimming cost V 4 bases and J 6 bases, with 10 bases left between them. CDR3 in amino acids: CASSWGRGNSPLHF. CDR3 nucleotides: TGTGCCAGCAGCTGGGGTAGGGGTAATTCACCCCTCCACTTT.

There are many counts of this clonotype. V is TRBV6-1 and J is TRBJ1-1; D is perhaps TRBD1 (6 bases). Trimming removed 7 bases at V and 3 bases at J, with 18 bases between. Looked up from germline, CDR1 is MNHNS and CDR2 is SASEGT. The CDR3 is made up of 15 amino acids. The CDR3 bases are TGTGCCAGCACTAAAGTTCGAAAGGGGGACACTGAAGCTTTCTTT. Amino acids: CASTKVRKGDTEAFF.

CDR3 sequence reads: CASSGGLPGDTQYF. DNA for the CDR3: TGCGCCAGCAGCGGGGGGCTTCCCGGAGATACGCAGTATTTT. V is TRBV5-1 and J is TRBJ2-3; either TRBD1 or TRBD2 may fit D (6 bases each). The length of the CDR3 is 14 residues. Trimming took 4 bases from V and 5 from J, leaving 14 bases between them. In germline, CDR1 is SGHRS, CDR2 YFSETQ.

This clonotype has at least ten counts. The chain recombines TRBV5-8 with TRBJ2-5; D is possibly TRBD1 or TRBD2 (5 bases each). The V end lost 9 bases, the J end lost 5 bases, and 23 bases lay between the germline ends. CDR3 size: 15 residues. The germline CDR1 and CDR2 sequences are SGHTS and YDEGEE. CDR3 coding DNA: TGTGCCACCCCGTTGAGGGAAGAGGGGTCTGAGACCCAGTACTTC. Translating gives CATPLREEGSETQYF.

The chain has TRBV20-1 and TRBJ1-2; D is possibly TRBD1 (6 bases). The CDR3 length is 15 residues. Germline V CDR1 and CDR2: DFQATT, SNEGSKA (reference sequence). The V end lost 0 bases, the J end lost 4 bases, and 15 bases lay between the germline ends. In DNA form, the CDR3 reads TGCAGTGCTAGAGATATGGGGGGCAGCGGCTATGGCTACACCTTC. This gives the protein CSARDMGGSGYGYTF.

There are a few counts of this clonotype. V and J are TRBV27 and TRBJ2-7, with 12 bases lining up with TRBD1. There are 14 residues in the CDR3. Germline V gene sequence: CDR1 MNHEY, CDR2 SMNVEV (reference sequence). V lost 5 bases and J lost 5; bases outside the gene matches: 4. The CDR3 DNA sequence: TGTGCCAGCAGTCTGGGGACAGGGGGCAACGAGCAGTACTTC. Its translation: CASSLGTGGNEQYF.

This clonotype was picked up many times. The chain has TRBV6-2 or TRBV6-3 and TRBJ2-1; 8 nucleotides line up with TRBD2. J was trimmed by 10 bases and V by 6 bases; bases with no gene match: 17. The CDR3 length is 16 residues. Looked up from germline, CDR1 is MNHEY and CDR2 is SVGEGT. The CDR3, as DNA: TGTGCCAGCAGCCCCTCCAGCGGGGGCAGGGAATACGAGCAGTTCTTC. This sequence encodes CASSPSSGGREYEQFF.

This clonotype was counted at least ten times. The genes are TRBV6-1 and TRBJ1-2, with D tentatively TRBD1 (6 bases). The CDR3 is 15 amino acids. V was clipped by 6 bases and J by 0 bases, with 14 bases between them. Germline V CDR1 and CDR2: MNHNS, SASEGT. The CDR3 loop is CASRPGDGTNYGYTF. In nucleotides, the CDR3 is TGTGCCAGCAGACCAGGGGACGGCACTAACTATGGCTACACCTTC.

This clonotype has at least ten counts. The gene calls are TRBV30 and TRBJ1-1, with D unclear. This CDR3 has 12 residues. Trimming took 0 bases from V and 10 from J, leaving 12 bases between them. The V gene's germline CDR1 is GTSNPN and CDR2 SVGIG (reference sequence). The CDR3 nucleotides are TGTGCCTGGAGTGTAGACGATTTCAGAGCTTTCTTT. This codes for CAWSVDDFRAFF.

This clonotype was recorded a few times. The chain links TRBV7-3 to TRBJ2-3; D may be TRBD2 (6 bases). V lost 1 base and J lost 2, with 19 bases in between. The CDR3 runs 18 residues. CDR1 SGHTA and CDR2 FQGTGA come from the germline V gene. CDR3: CASSLNPPRGVDTDTQYF. The CDR3 DNA follows: TGTGCCAGCAGCTTAAATCCCCCGCGCGGGGTGGACACAGATACGCAGTATTTT. Variable domain in full (rest from reference TRBV7-3 and TRBJ2-3): GAGVSQTPSNKVTEKGKYVELRCDPISGHTALYWYRQSLGQGPEFLIYFQGTGAADDSGLPNDRFFAVRPEGSVSTLKIQRTERGDSAVYLCASSLNPPRGVDTDTQYFGPGTRLTVL.

This clonotype was counted ten times or more. The CDR3 loop is CASRLRGNYGYTF. The CDR3 coding sequence is TGTGCCAGCAGACTACGGGGTAACTATGGCTACACCTTC. The chain carries TRBV28 and TRBJ1-2, with unresolved D. This CDR3 has 13 amino acids. The germline V gene has CDR1 MDHEN and CDR2 SYDVKM. V gave up 6 bases and J gave up 1 base, with 9 bases separating them.

A few counts support this clonotype. The rearrangement links TRBV25-1 to TRBJ2-3, with a tentative D call TRBD2 (5 bases). This CDR3 is 13 amino acids long. The germline V and J ends were trimmed by 7 bases and 2 bases, with 10 bases remaining between them. CDR1 MGHDK and CDR2 SYGVNS come from the germline V gene. CDR3 bases: TGTGCCAGCACCGACGGACTCACAGATACGCAGTATTTT. It codes for CASTDGLTDTQYF.

This clonotype occurred a few times. J is TRBJ2-7 and V is TRBV30, with D possibly called TRBD1 or TRBD2 (5 bases each). CDR1 and CDR2 from the germline V gene are GTSNPN and SVGIG (reference sequence). Trimming left V 0 bases short and J 0 bases short, with 12 bases between. The CDR3 loop spans 15 amino acids. CDR3 nucleotides: TGTGCCTGGAGTGTACCGGGGCCCCTCTCCTACGAGCAGTACTTC. As protein: CAWSVPGPLSYEQYF.

This clonotype was recorded at least ten times. V usage is TRBV28 and J usage is TRBJ2-3; the D gene could be TRBD1 or TRBD2 (6 bases each). The germline V gene has CDR1 MDHEN and CDR2 SYDVKM. This CDR3 region has 12 residues. The V gene lost 7 bases and the J gene lost 10 bases, with 15 bases spanning the gap. The chain's CDR3 is CASTTPRGPQYF. The CDR3 bases are TGTGCCAGCACCACCCCCCGGGGGCCGCAGTATTTT.

The sample holds many counts of this clonotype. This sequence joins TRBV6-9 and TRBJ1-2; unclear D gene. The CDR3 is made up of 13 amino acids. Trimming took 3 bases from V and 4 from J, leaving 9 bases between them. Germline values: CDR1 MNHGY, CDR2 SVAAGI. CDR3 sequence reads: CASSYTRGYGYTF. As DNA, the CDR3 is TGTGCCAGCAGTTACACCAGAGGCTATGGCTACACCTTC.